This entry concerns a single T cell receptor beta chain. Original analysis: Reference gene primers were amplified, and this amplification served to estimate nucleated cell counts. This table comes from immunoSEQ multiplex PCR, and its TCRdb copy is limited to in-frame clones, with some not included. The V and J calls and clone size were taken over from that table, and D and trimming were inferred from the DNA. Among about 59,000 clones, about nine tenths were seen once, and the ten largest hold about 16%. V was cut by 1 base and J by 4 bases, with 9 bases left in between. CDR1 SGHRS and CDR2 YFSETQ come from the germline V gene. This CDR3 is 15 amino acids long. The data were taken from a study of blood T cell repertoires in COVID-19. Turning to the study itself: Collection of acute and convalescent COVID-19 samples took place in the United States, Italy and Spain. The cDNA or gDNA used as material had been derived from T cells, B-cell-depleted T cells, or PBMCs.

Source material: peripheral blood. The rearrangement links TRBV5-1 to TRBJ2-6, with D tentatively TRBD2 (6 bases). This sequence was found in a man at least 80 years old with acute or convalescent COVID-19. CDR3 amino acids: CASSLPGAGANVLTF. In DNA form, the CDR3 reads TGCGCCAGCAGCTTGCCGGGAGCCGGGGCCAACGTCCTGACTTTC.